This T cell receptor (beta chain) appears in the sequencing data of a study of blood T cell repertoires in COVID-19. Study background: Samples representing acute and convalescent COVID-19 were sourced from the United States, Italy and Spain.

The participants were between about 18 and 90 years old and came from roughly 24 US areas. The CDR3 has 15 amino acids. The ends lost 5 bases at V and 6 bases at J; junction bases unmatched: 5. Germline assignment: CDR1 LNHDA and CDR2 SQIVND (reference sequence). This table comes from immunoSEQ multiplex PCR, and its TCRdb copy is limited to in-frame clones, with some not included. The table shows 150,000 to 200,000 clones, with roughly three quarters occurring only once. The chain links TRBV19 to TRBJ2-2; 11 bases match TRBD2. The sequence derives from a woman aged 50 to 60 with acute COVID-19. What was sequenced was PBMCs or T cells enriched from blood (not recorded which). CDR3 bases: TGTGCCAGTAGTTTTAGCGGGGGGGCGGCCGGGGAGCTGTTTTTT. Translation: CASSFSGGAAGELFF.